This is a list of T cell receptor beta chains from one sample in a study of Ad26.COV2.S vaccination and SARS-CoV-2 variants. The protocol was immunoSEQ multiplex PCR, while the TCRdb copy is restricted to in-frame clones and leaves out a portion. The sample lists roughly 300,000 clones; around 89% were seen once. Source: peripheral blood, taken in a trial of Ad26.COV2.S vaccine versus placebo. The receptor source for this set is a person aged 18 to 59 who received the Ad26.COV2.S COVID-19 vaccine or a placebo. Each CDR3 is given with its conserved first and last residue. Fields, in order: D gene, V gene, J gene, clone size, CDR3 DNA, CDR3 protein. The D gene is left open where the match is weak. Not every row has a clone size; where given, it reads once, few, many or a size class.

>.|TRBV19|TRBJ1-3|.
TGTGCCAGTAGTATAAGTCGGACAGCGACTTCTGGAAACACCATATATTTT
CASSISRTATSGNTIYF
>.|TRBV28|TRBJ1-1|.
TGTGCCAGCAGTTTATACGAGGCCTCAATTAACACTGAAGCTTTCTTT
CASSLYEASINTEAFF
>.|TRBV28|TRBJ2-7|.
TGTGCCAGCAGTTTATCCGACTCATACTCCTACGAGCAGTACTTC
CASSLSDSYSYEQYF
>TRBD2|TRBV18|TRBJ2-3|.
TGTGCCAGCTCACAACAGAGCGGGAACACGCAGTATTTT
CASSQQSGNTQYF
>TRBD2|TRBV11-3|TRBJ2-2|.
TGTGCCAGCAGCTTTCTAGCGGGAGGACGGACCGGGGAGCTGTTTTTT
CASSFLAGGRTGELFF
>.|TRBV6-1|TRBJ1-5|.
TGTGCCAGCAGTGAATCCTCAGGGTTCAGTCAGCCCCAGCATTTT
CASSESSGFSQPQHF
>.|TRBV4-1|TRBJ2-1|.
TGCGCCAGCAGCCCAACCCGACCCCAGAGTGAGCAGTTCTTC
CASSPTRPQSEQFF
>TRBD2|TRBV6-6|TRBJ2-1|.
TGTGCCAGCAGTTTACTAGCGGGGGGTGACAATGAGCAGTTCTTC
CASSLLAGGDNEQFF
>.|TRBV23-1|TRBJ1-1|.
TGCGCCAGCAGTCAATCGCGGGACTTGAACACTGAAGCTTTCTTT
CASSQSRDLNTEAFF
>.|TRBV19|TRBJ1-4|.
TGTGCCAGTAGCCCTCGACAGGCCAGCAATGAAAAACTGTTTTTT
CASSPRQASNEKLFF
>TRBD2|TRBV7-2|TRBJ2-7|.
TGTGCCAGCGCCCCGGGGGGGGCGCAGCGAGAGCAGTACTTC
CASAPGGAQREQYF
>.|TRBV24-1|TRBJ2-3|.
TGTGCCACCAGTGCCCCAGCAGGGATAGGGCAGGGCTCCACAGATACGCAGTATTTT
CATSAPAGIGQGSTDTQYF
>.|TRBV2|TRBJ2-7|once
TGTGCCAGCAGTGAAATGGGGCGCTTCTACGAGCAGTACTTC
CASSEMGRFYEQYF
>.|TRBV5-1|TRBJ2-5|.
TGCGCCAGCGGAAGGACTATCCAAGAGACCCAGTACTTC
CASGRTIQETQYF
>.|TRBV6-5|TRBJ2-6|.
TGTGCCAGCAGTTACTCGACGGTGGGTGGGGCCAACGTCCTGACTTTC
CASSYSTVGGANVLTF
>.|TRBV3-1/TRBV3-2|TRBJ2-5|.
TGTGCCAGCAGCCAAGACAGAGAAGAGACCCAGTACTTC
CASSQDREETQYF
>TRBD1|TRBV2|TRBJ1-5|.
TGTGCCAGCACCGGGACAGGGGATCAGCCCCAGCATTTT
CASTGTGDQPQHF
>.|TRBV3-1/TRBV3-2|TRBJ1-2|.
TGTGCCAGCAGCCAGGCCCCCTTGTCACCCTATGGCTACACCTTC
CASSQAPLSPYGYTF
>.|TRBV7-2|TRBJ1-3|.
TGTGCCAGCAGCTCAGAGAGCGGGGCCTCTGGAAACACCATATATTTT
CASSSESGASGNTIYF
>TRBD1|TRBV27|TRBJ2-2|.
TGTGCCAGCAGTTCGGACAGGGGGCGTTCCGGGGAGCTGTTTTTT
CASSSDRGRSGELFF
>.|TRBV6-5|TRBJ2-2|.
TGTGCCAGCAGCCCCACCGGATCCGGCACCGGGGAGCTGTTTTTT
CASSPTGSGTGELFF
>TRBD1|TRBV6-2/TRBV6-3|TRBJ1-6|many
TGTGCCAGCAGTTACCCCCTCGGACAGGGGATAAACCGCTCACCCCTCCACTTT
CASSYPLGQGINRSPLHF
>.|TRBV7-9|TRBJ1-3|.
TGTGCCAGCAGACCTACAGTGGCCTCTGGAAACACCATATATTTT
CASRPTVASGNTIYF